This TCR beta chain was found in a study of CD8 T cells in Susac syndrome (dated by TCRdb to about 2019). For context, the study as a whole: The study used repertoire sequencing to test whether antigen drove CD8+ T cell activation and differentiation in Susac syndrome. The clonality of the CD8+ T cell repertoire was compared across 11 to 12 healthy donors, some 14 Susac syndrome patients and under 18 multiple sclerosis patients.

RNA was extracted using the RNeasy kit, and roughly 0.5 to 1 ug of the RNA was reverse transcribed with random hexamers. The immunoSEQ multiplex PCR assay, which covers 54 Vbeta and 13 Jbeta segments, was used to amplify TCR beta CDR3 regions. To correct PCR amplification bias, a synthetic template baseline was used for both primer optimization and computational correction. Per the original workflow: Only productive sequences were kept, with reads annotated to V, D and J genes according to IMGT and analyzed in immunoSEQ Analyzer. Clonality was computed as one minus Shannon entropy normalized by log2 of the number of productive unique sequences. For each patient and control, public and private clones were evaluated among the 100 most prevalent clones. Susac-specific clones were defined as absent from healthy and MS cohorts, over a thousand published viral clones and other ImmuneACCESS disease sequences. TCRdb redid the processing of the public reads, applying fastp at Q25 and MiXCR, and retained in-frame beta chains. Here each entry gathers all rows of one CDR3 protein and keeps the most common genes and DNA. TCRdb, not the authors, supplied the V and J calls. This sample holds around 59,000 distinct CDR3 sequences; more than 90% were observed only once. Approximately 0.21% of the sample is in the top ten clones.

Broader findings and caveats from the paper: The TCR sequencing and HLA analysis was acknowledged to have included a relatively small number of individuals.

The CDR3, from cysteine to phenylalanine, totals 13 residues. The DNA shown is the 39-base CDR3, in frame from base 1. V loses 5 bases at its end and J loses 6 bases; junction bases beyond the gene matches: 3. The germline V gene sets CDR1 to ENHRY and CDR2 to SYGVKD. High-throughput TCR beta sequencing profiled peripheral blood CD8+ and CD4+ T cells from healthy donors, Susac syndrome patients and multiple sclerosis patients. Healthy donors were included as age- and sex-matched controls. Bulk CD8+ and CD4+ T cells were purified magnetically by negative isolation, whereas CD8+ TEMRA cells were enriched by FACS. Blood was collected in EDTA tubes and processed within 24 hours, with PBMCs isolated through density gradient centrifugation. PBMCs intended for TCR sequencing were cryopreserved in liquid nitrogen and were subsequently thawed in a 37 degrees C water bath. The sorted or isolated CD4+, CD8+ and CD8+ TEMRA cells had a purity of 90% or higher.

As concerns this clonotype: It has no known antigen specificity. Per-base qualities were not stored, and no clone one base away is much larger.

Here the chain combines TRBV10-3 and TRBJ1-2; 10 of the junction bases match TRBD1. Sequenced: CD8+ T cells from PBMCs. This clonotype was obtained from a human donor in good health. The DNA is as follows: TGTGCCATCAGTCCCGGGACAGGGGATGGCTACACCTTC. This translates into CAISPGTGDGYTF.